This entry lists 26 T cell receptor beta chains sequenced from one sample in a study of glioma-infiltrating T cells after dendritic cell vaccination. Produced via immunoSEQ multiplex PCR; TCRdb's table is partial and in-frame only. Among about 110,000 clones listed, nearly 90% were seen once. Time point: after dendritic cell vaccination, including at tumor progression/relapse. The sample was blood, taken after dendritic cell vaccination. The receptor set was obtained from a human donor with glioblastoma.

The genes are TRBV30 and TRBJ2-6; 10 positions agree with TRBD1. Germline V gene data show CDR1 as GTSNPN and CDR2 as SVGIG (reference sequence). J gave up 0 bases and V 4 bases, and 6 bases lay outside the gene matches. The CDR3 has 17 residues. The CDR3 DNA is TGTGCCTGGAAATACGGACAGGGGGGCTCTGGGGCCAACGTCCTGACTTTC. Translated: CAWKYGQGGSGANVLTF. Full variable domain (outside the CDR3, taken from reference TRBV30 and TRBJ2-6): SQTIHQWPATLVQPVGSPLSLECTVEGTSNPNLYWYRQAAGRGLQLLFYSVGIGQISSEVPQNLSASRPQDRQFILSSKKLLLSDSGFYLCAWKYGQGGSGANVLTFGAGSRLTVL.

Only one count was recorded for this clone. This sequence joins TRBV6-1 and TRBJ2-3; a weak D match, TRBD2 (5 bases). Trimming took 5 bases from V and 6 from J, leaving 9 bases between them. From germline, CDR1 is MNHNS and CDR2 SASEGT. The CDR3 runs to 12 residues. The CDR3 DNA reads TGTGCCAGCAGTTCAAGGGAGGATACGCAGTATTTT. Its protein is CASSSREDTQYF.

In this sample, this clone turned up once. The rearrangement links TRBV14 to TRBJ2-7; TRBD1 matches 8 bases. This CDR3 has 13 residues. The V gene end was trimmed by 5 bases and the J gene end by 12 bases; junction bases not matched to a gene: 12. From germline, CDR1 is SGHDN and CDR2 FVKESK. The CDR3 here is CASSSLQGARAYF. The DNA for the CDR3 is TGTGCCAGCAGCTCCTTGCAGGGGGCAAGGGCGTACTTC.

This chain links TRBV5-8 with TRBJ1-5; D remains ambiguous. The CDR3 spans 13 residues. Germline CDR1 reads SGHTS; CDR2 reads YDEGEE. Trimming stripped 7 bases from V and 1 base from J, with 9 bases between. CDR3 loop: CASGTRSNQPQHF. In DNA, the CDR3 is TGTGCCAGCGGCACAAGAAGCAATCAGCCCCAGCATTTT.

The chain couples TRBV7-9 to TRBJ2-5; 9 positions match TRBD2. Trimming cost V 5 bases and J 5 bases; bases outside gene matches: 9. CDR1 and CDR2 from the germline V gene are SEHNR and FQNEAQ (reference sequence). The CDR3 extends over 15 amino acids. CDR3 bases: TGTGCCAGCAGCCTTCGAGCGGGGGGCCCGGAGACCCAGTACTTC. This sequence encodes CASSLRAGGPETQYF. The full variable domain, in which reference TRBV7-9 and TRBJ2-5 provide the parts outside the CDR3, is DTGVSQNPRHKITKRGQNVTFRCDPISEHNRLYWYRQTLGQGPEFLTYFQNEAQLEKSRLLSDRFSAERPKGSFSTLEIQRTEQGDSAMYLCASSLRAGGPETQYFGPGTRLLVL.

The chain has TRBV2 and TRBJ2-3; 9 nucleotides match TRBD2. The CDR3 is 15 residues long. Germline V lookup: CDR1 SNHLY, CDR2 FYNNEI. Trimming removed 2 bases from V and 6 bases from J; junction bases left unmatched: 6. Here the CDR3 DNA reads TGTGCCAGCAGTGAAATGGCGGGGGGGCTTGATACGCAGTATTTT. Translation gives CASSEMAGGLDTQYF.

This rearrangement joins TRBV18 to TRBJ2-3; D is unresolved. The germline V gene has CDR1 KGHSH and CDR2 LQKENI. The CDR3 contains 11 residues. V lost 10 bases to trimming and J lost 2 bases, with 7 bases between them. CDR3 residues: CATTNTDTQYF. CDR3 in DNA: TGTGCCACTACGAACACAGATACGCAGTATTTT.

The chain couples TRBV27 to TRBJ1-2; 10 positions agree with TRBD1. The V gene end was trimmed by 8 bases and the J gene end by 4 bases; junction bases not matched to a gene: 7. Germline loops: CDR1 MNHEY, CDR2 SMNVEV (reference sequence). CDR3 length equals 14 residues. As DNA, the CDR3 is TGTGCCAGCTCACCAAGACAGGGGGCCTATGGCTACACCTTC. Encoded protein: CASSPRQGAYGYTF.

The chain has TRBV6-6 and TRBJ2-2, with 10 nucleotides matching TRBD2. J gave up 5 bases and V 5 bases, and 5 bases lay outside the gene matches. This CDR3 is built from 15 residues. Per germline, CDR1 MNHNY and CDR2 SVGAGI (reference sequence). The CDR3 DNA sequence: TGTGCCAGCAGTCTAGCGGGAGACTTGACCGGGGAGCTGTTTTTT. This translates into CASSLAGDLTGELFF.

Here the CDR3 DNA reads TGCGCCAGCAGCTTGGAGGACAGGCTAGCGGGCGGGCAGTACTTC. It yields the protein CASSLEDRLAGGQYF. The chain is built from TRBV5-1 and TRBJ2-7, with D possibly matching TRBD2 (8 bases). Trimming stripped 0 bases from V and 9 bases from J, with 19 bases between. The CDR3 length is 15 residues. Germline loops: CDR1 SGHRS, CDR2 YFSETQ. The whole variable domain, remainder taken from reference TRBV5-1 and TRBJ2-7, is KAGVTQTPRYLIKTRGQQVTLSCSPISGHRSVSWYQQTPGQGLQFLFEYFSETQRNKGNFPGRFSGRQFSNSRSEMNVSTLELGDSALYLCASSLEDRLAGGQYFGPGTRLTVT.

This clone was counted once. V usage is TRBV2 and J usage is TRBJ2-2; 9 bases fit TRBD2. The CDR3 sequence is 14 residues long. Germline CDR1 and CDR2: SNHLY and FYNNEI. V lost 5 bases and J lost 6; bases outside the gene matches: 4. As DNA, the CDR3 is TGTGCCAGCAGTCGGACTAGCGTCTCCGGGGAGCTGTTTTTT. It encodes CASSRTSVSGELFF.

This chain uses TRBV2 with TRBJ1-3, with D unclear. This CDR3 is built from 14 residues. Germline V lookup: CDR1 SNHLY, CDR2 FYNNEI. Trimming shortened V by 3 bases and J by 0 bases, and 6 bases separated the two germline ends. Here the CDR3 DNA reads TGTGCCAGCAGTGACACATTCTCTGGAAACACCATATATTTT. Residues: CASSDTFSGNTIYF.

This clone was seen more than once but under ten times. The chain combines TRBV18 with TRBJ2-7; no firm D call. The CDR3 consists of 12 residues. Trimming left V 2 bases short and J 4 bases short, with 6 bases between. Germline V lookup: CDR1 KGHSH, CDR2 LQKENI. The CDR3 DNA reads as TGTGCCAGCTCACCAGCGGAGTACGAGCAGTACTTC. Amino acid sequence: CASSPAEYEQYF.

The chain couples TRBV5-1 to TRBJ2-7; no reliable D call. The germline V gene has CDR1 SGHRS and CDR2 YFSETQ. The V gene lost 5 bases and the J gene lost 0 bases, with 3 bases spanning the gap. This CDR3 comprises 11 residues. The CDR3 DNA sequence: TGCGCCAGCAGATACTCCTACGAGCAGTACTTC. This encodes CASRYSYEQYF.

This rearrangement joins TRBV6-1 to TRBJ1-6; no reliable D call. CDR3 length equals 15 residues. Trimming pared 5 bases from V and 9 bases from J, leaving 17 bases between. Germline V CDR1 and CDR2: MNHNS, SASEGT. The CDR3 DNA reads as TGTGCCAGCAGTCGAGGCGGGGAACTTGGTTCACCCCTCCACTTT. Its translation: CASSRGGELGSPLHF.

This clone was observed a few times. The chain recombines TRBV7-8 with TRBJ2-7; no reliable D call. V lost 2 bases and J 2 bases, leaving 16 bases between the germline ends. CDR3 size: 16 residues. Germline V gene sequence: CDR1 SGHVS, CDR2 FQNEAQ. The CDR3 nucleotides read TGTGCCAGCAGCTTAAAAGCGTCTAACTTGGCCTACGAGCAGTACTTC. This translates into CASSLKASNLAYEQYF.

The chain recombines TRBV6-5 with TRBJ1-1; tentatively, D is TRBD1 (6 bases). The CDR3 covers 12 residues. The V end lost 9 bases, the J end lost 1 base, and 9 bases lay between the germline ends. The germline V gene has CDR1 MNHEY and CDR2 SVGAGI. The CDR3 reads CASRDKNTEAFF. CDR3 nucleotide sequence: TGTGCCAGTCGGGACAAGAACACTGAAGCTTTCTTT.

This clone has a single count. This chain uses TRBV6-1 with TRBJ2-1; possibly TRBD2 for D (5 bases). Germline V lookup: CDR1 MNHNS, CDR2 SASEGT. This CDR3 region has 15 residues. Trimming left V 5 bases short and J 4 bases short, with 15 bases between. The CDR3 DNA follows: TGTGCCAGCAGTTCCCTCCGGGCGGGTTACAATGAGCAGTTCTTC. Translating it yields CASSSLRAGYNEQFF.

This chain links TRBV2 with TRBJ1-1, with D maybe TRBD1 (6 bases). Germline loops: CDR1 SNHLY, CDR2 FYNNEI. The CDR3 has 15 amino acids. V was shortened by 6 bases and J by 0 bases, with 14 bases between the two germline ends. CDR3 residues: CASSLQGPMNTEAFF. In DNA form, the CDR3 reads TGTGCCAGCAGCTTACAGGGACCCATGAACACTGAAGCTTTCTTT.

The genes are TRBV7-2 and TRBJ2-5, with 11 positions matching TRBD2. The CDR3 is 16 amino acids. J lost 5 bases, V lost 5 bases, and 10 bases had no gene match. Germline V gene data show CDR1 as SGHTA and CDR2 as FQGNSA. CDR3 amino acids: CASSPWAASGGETQYF. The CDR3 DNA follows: TGTGCCAGCAGCCCATGGGCGGCTAGCGGGGGGGAGACCCAGTACTTC.

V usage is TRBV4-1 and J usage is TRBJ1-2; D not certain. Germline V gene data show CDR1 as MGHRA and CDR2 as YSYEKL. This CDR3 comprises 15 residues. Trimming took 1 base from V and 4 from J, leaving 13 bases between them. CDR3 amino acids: CASSQGVGRSYGYTF. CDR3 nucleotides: TGCGCCAGCAGCCAAGGGGTAGGGAGGAGCTATGGCTACACCTTC.

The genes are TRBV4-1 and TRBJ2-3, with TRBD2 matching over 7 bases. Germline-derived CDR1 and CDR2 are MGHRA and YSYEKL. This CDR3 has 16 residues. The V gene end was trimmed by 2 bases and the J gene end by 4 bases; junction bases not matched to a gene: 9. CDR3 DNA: TGCGCCAGCAGCCAAACACCACGGGGGGAGGCAGATACGCAGTATTTT. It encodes CASSQTPRGEADTQYF.

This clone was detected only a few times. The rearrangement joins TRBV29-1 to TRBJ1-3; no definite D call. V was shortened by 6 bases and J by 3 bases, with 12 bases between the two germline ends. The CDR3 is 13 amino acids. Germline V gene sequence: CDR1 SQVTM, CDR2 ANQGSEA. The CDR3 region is CSVLGQDGNTIYF. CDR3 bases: TGCAGCGTGCTGGGCCAGGATGGAAACACCATATATTTT.

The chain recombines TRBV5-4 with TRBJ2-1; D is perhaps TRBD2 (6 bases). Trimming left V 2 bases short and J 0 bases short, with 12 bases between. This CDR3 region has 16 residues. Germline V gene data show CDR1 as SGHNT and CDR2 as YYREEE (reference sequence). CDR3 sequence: CASSFTSSSSYNEQFF. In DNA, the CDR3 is TGTGCCAGCAGCTTCACTAGCTCCAGCTCCTACAATGAGCAGTTCTTC.

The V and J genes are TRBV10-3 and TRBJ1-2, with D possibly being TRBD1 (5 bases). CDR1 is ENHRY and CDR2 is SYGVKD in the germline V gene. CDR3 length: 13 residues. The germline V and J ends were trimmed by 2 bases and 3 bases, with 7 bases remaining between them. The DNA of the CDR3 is TGTGCCATCAGTGAGGACAGAGACTATGGCTACACCTTC. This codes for CAISEDRDYGYTF.

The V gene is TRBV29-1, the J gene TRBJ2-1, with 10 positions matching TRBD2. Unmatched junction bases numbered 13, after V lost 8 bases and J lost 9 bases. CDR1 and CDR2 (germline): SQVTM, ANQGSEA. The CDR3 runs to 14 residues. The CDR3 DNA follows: TGCAGCTCCGGGGGGACTAGCGTAGCACGTGAGCAGTTCTTC. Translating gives CSSGGTSVAREQFF.